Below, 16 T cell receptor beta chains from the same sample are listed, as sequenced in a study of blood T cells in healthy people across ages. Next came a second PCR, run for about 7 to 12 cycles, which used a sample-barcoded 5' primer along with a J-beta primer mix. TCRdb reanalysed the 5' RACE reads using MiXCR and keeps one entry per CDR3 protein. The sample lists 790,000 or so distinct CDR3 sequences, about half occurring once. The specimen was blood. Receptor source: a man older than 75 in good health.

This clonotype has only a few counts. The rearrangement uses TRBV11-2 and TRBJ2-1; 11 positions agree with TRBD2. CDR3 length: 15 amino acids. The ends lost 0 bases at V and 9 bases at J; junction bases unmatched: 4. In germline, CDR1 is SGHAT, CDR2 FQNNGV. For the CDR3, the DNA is TGTGCCAGCAGCTTAGATCGGACTAGCGGGTTTGAGCAGTTCTTC. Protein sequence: CASSLDRTSGFEQFF.

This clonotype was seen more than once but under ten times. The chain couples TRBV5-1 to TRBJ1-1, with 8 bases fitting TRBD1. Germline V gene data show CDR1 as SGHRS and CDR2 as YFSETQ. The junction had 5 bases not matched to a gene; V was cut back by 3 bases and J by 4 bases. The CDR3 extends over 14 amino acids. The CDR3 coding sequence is TGCGCCAGCAGCTGGACAGGGAGGGGCACTGAAGCTTTCTTT. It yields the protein CASSWTGRGTEAFF.

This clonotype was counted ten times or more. DNA of the CDR3: TGCGCCAGCAGCTGGGGGACAGGGATGGCAGATACGCAGTATTTT. Translation gives CASSWGTGMADTQYF. The gene calls are TRBV5-1 and TRBJ2-3, with 9 bases fitting TRBD1. After removal of 3 bases from V and 4 bases from J, the junction contained 6 bases not matched to a gene. Germline V gene sequence: CDR1 SGHRS, CDR2 YFSETQ. This CDR3 contains 15 residues.

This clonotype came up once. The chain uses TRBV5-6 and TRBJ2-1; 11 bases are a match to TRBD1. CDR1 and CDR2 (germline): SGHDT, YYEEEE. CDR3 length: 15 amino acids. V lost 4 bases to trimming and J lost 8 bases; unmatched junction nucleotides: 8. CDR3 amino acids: CASSGRDRGWYEQFF. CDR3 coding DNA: TGTGCCAGCAGCGGCCGGGACAGGGGGTGGTATGAGCAGTTCTTC.

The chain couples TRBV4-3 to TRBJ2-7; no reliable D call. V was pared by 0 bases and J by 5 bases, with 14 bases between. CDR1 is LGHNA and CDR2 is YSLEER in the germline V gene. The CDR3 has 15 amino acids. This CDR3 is CASSQEVIGSDEQYF. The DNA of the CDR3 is TGCGCCAGCAGCCAAGAGGTGATCGGTTCCGACGAGCAGTACTTC.

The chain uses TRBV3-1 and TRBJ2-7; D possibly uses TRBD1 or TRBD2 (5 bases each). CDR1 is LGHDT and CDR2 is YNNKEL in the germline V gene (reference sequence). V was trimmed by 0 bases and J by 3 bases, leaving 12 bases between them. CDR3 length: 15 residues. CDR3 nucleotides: TGTGCCAGCAGCCAAGATAGGGACGGACGCTACGAGCAGTACTTC. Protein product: CASSQDRDGRYEQYF.

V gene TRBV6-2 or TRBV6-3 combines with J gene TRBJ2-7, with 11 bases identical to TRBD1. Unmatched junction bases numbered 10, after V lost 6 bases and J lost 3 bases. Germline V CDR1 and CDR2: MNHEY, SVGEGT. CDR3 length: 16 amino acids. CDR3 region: CASSSSPGTGGYEQYF. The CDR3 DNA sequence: TGTGCCAGCAGCTCCTCGCCCGGGACAGGGGGCTACGAGCAGTACTTC.

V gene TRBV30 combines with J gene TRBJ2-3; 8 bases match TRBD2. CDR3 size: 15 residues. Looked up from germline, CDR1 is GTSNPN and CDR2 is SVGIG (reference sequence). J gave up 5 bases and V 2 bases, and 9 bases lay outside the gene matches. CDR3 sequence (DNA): TGTGCCTGGAGTCTGTTGGCGGGAGGTCTAGATACGCAGTATTTT. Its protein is CAWSLLAGGLDTQYF. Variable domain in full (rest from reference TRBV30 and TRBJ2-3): SQTIHQWPATLVQPVGSPLSLECTVEGTSNPNLYWYRQAAGRGLQLLFYSVGIGQISSEVPQNLSASRPQDRQFILSSKKLLLSDSGFYLCAWSLLAGGLDTQYFGPGTRLTVL.

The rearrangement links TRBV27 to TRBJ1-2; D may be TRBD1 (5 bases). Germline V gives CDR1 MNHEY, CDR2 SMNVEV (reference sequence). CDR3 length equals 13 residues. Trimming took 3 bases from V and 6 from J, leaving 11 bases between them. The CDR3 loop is CASSFGRDDGYTF. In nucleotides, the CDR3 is TGTGCCAGCAGTTTCGGCAGGGACGATGGCTACACCTTC.

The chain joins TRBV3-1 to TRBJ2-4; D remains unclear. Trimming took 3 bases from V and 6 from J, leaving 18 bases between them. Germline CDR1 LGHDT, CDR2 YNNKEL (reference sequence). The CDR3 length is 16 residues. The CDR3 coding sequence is TGTGCCAGCAGCCACGATCGAGCCCCCGCACCAAACATTCAGTACTTC. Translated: CASSHDRAPAPNIQYF.

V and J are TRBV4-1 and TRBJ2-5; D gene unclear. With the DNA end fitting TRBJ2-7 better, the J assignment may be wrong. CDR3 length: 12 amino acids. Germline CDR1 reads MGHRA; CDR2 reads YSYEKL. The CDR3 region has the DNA TGCGCCAGCAGCCAAGACGAGTACGAGCAGTACTTC. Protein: CASSQDEYEQYF.

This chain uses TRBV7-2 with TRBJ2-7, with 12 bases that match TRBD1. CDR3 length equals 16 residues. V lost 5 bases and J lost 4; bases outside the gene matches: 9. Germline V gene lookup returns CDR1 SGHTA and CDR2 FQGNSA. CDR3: CASSASGTGGRYEQYF. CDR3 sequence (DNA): TGTGCCAGCAGCGCGTCCGGGACAGGGGGCCGATACGAGCAGTACTTC.

CDR3 sequence reads: CAWRASVYSGNTEAFF. CDR3 DNA sequence: TGTGCCTGGAGGGCCTCAGTCTATAGCGGGAACACTGAAGCTTTCTTT. This chain connects TRBV30 to TRBJ1-1; D not resolved. In germline, CDR1 is GTSNPN, CDR2 SVGIG (reference sequence). Deletions cut 3 bases from V and 1 base from J, with 18 bases between. This CDR3 region has 16 residues.

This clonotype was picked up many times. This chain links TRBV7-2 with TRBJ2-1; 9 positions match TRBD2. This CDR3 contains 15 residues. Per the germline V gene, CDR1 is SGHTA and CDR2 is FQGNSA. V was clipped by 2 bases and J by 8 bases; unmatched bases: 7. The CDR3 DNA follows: TGTGCCAGCAGCTTACGTCTAGCGGGAATGGATGAGCAGTTCTTC. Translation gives CASSLRLAGMDEQFF.

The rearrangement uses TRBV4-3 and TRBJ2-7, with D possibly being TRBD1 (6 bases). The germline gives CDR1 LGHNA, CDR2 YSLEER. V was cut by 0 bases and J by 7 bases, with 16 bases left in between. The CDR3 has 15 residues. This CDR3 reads CASSQDYRTGWEQYF. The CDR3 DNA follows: TGCGCCAGCAGCCAAGATTACCGAACAGGGTGGGAGCAGTACTTC.

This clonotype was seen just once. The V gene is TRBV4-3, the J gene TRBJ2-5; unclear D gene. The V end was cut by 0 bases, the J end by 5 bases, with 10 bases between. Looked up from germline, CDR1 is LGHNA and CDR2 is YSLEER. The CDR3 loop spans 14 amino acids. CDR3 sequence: CASSQDHPWETQYF. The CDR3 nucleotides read TGCGCCAGCAGCCAAGATCACCCCTGGGAGACCCAGTACTTC.